This is a list of T cell receptor beta chains from one sample in a study of cytomegalovirus exposure and HLA in healthy donors. Using immunoSEQ multiplex PCR, the repertoire was profiled, and TCRdb retains in-frame clones only, with some absent. The top ten hold 1.6% of the sample, which has about 140,000 clones, 70% to 75% seen once. Sequencing was done on a sample of PBMCs. The receptors come from a woman aged 25 to 39 in good health and CMV-seronegative. CDR3s include the opening cysteine and the closing phenylalanine or tryptophan. A D gene is named only where the DNA matches it firmly. Where a row states a size, it is once, few, many or the class of an expanded clone; other rows omit it.

CDR3aa,CDR3nt,j_gene,abundance,d_gene,v_gene
CASSQDSGDPTVGGRETQYF,TGTGCCAGCAGCCAAGATTCAGGGGATCCCACGGTGGGGGGGCGAGAGACCCAGTACTTC,TRBJ2-5,once,-,TRBV4-2
CASSDRPGQGYTEAFF,TGTGCCAGCAGTGACCGTCCGGGACAGGGATACACTGAAGCTTTCTTT,TRBJ1-1,-,TRBD1,TRBV6-4
CASSFSSVDGYTF,TGCGCCAGCAGCTTTTCATCGGTGGATGGCTACACCTTC,TRBJ1-2,-,-,TRBV5-1
CASSLRGSSLYGYTF,TGTGCCAGCAGCCTACGGGGTTCGAGCTTATATGGCTACACCTTC,TRBJ1-2,-,-,TRBV7-8
CASKSREGNYGYTF,TGCGCCAGCAAGAGTCGGGAGGGAAACTATGGCTACACCTTC,TRBJ1-2,-,-,TRBV5-1
CASSYSSGSYEQYF,TGTGCCAGCAGTTACTCTAGCGGGAGTTACGAGCAGTACTTC,TRBJ2-7,-,TRBD2,TRBV6-5
CASSVGRRLNTGELFF,TGTGCCAGCAGCGTAGGGAGGCGGTTGAACACCGGGGAGCTGTTTTTT,TRBJ2-2,few,-,TRBV9
CASSSRQGTSYEQYF,TGCGCCAGCAGCTCCCGACAGGGCACATCCTACGAGCAGTACTTC,TRBJ2-7,once,TRBD1,TRBV5-1
CASGRKNYNEQFF,TGTGCCAGCGGGAGGAAGAACTACAATGAGCAGTTCTTC,TRBJ2-1,few,-,TRBV6-5
CASSEQGPYNEQFF,TGTGCCAGCAGTGAACAGGGCCCCTACAATGAGCAGTTCTTC,TRBJ2-1,-,-,TRBV2
CASSFQGGVSQPQHF,TGTGCCAGCAGCTTCCAGGGCGGTGTAAGTCAGCCCCAGCATTTT,TRBJ1-5,-,-,TRBV7-2
CASRRRLADGETQYF,TGTGCCAGCCGGCGCCGGCTAGCGGATGGAGAGACCCAGTACTTC,TRBJ2-5,-,TRBD2,TRBV2
CAISESGGAGEKLFF,TGTGCCATCAGTGAGTCAGGGGGCGCGGGTGAAAAACTGTTTTTT,TRBJ1-4,-,TRBD1,TRBV10-3
CASSPGLADNKLFF,TGTGCTAGCAGCCCTGGATTAGCGGACAATAAGCTGTTCTTC,TRBJ2-1,-,-,TRBV7-7
CASSFFGGTEAFF,TGTGCCAGCAGCTTTTTTGGAGGAACTGAAGCTTTCTTT,TRBJ1-1,-,-,TRBV11-2
CASRPTEWQGGYEQYF,TGTGCCAGCAGGCCCACTGAGTGGCAGGGAGGATACGAGCAGTACTTC,TRBJ2-7,-,-,TRBV28
CASSGGGATQYF,TGTGCCAGCAGTGGGGGAGGGGCGACGCAGTATTTT,TRBJ2-3,-,TRBD2,TRBV6-1
CSVGDRSEAFF,TGCAGCGTCGGTGACAGGTCTGAAGCTTTCTTT,TRBJ1-1,-,-,TRBV29-1
CASRYPGLAGGKTDTQYF,TGTGCCAGCAGATATCCGGGACTAGCGGGGGGGAAAACAGATACGCAGTATTTT,TRBJ2-3,-,TRBD2,TRBV28
CASSPDSYAGELFF,TGTGCCAGCAGCCCGGACAGTTATGCCGGGGAGCTGTTTTTT,TRBJ2-2,-,-,TRBV11-2
CASSEGVTTDTQYF,TGTGCCAGCAGCGAGGGGGTCACCACAGATACGCAGTATTTT,TRBJ2-3,-,-,TRBV9
CASHRGLNTGELFF,TGTGCCAGCCACAGGGGGCTTAACACCGGGGAGCTGTTTTTT,TRBJ2-2,few,TRBD1,TRBV19
CASSQSPTSGYNEQFF,TGCGCCAGCAGTCAATCGCCGACTAGCGGCTACAATGAGCAGTTCTTC,TRBJ2-1,once,TRBD2,TRBV23-1
CAGSDSSSYNEQFF,TGTGCCGGCAGCGACTCGAGCTCCTACAATGAGCAGTTCTTC,TRBJ2-1,-,-,TRBV9
CASSQAGQGGGYTF,TGTGCCAGCAGCCAAGCCGGACAGGGAGGTGGCTACACCTTC,TRBJ1-2,-,TRBD1,TRBV14
CASSLWDTGQPQHF,TGTGCCAGCAGCCTCTGGGACACCGGTCAGCCCCAGCATTTT,TRBJ1-5,few,-,TRBV2
CASSSGASGFLAKNIQYF,TGTGCCAGCAGCTCCGGGGCCAGCGGGTTCCTAGCCAAAAACATTCAGTACTTC,TRBJ2-4,-,-,TRBV9
CASRVGQGVFDGYTF,TGTGCCAGCAGGGTCGGACAGGGCGTATTCGATGGCTACACCTTC,TRBJ1-2,-,TRBD1,TRBV2
CASSLRWETGTHQPQHF,TGCGCCAGCAGCTTGCGGTGGGAGACAGGGACGCATCAGCCCCAGCATTTT,TRBJ1-5,-,TRBD1,TRBV5-1
CARHRESTDTQYF,TGTGCCAGGCACAGGGAAAGCACAGATACGCAGTATTTT,TRBJ2-3,few,-,TRBV28
CASSPGQGKRSNTEAFF,TGTGCCAGCTCACCCGGACAGGGAAAAAGATCGAACACTGAAGCTTTCTTT,TRBJ1-1,-,TRBD1,TRBV18
CASSLGVESNTDTQYF,TGCGCCAGCAGCTTGGGTGTAGAGTCGAACACAGATACGCAGTATTTT,TRBJ2-3,-,-,TRBV5-1
CASSFLAGGQDEQFF,TGTGCCAGCAGCTTTCTAGCGGGGGGGCAAGATGAGCAGTTCTTC,TRBJ2-1,-,TRBD2,TRBV11-3
CASSPTSGHTNTEAFF,TGTGCCAGCAGCCCTACCTCGGGACATACGAACACTGAAGCTTTCTTT,TRBJ1-1,-,-,TRBV5-6
CASSLGRVSTDTQYF,TGCGCCAGCAGCTTAGGCAGGGTTAGCACAGATACGCAGTATTTT,TRBJ2-3,few,-,TRBV5-1
CASSAIGQGLNTEAFF,TGTGCCAGCAGCGCTATAGGGCAGGGCTTGAACACTGAAGCTTTCTTT,TRBJ1-1,few,-,TRBV11-1
CASSLTGMGDTQYF,TGTGCCAGCAGCTTAACAGGAATGGGAGATACGCAGTATTTT,TRBJ2-3,-,-,TRBV7-9
CASSPGLAGGNEQFF,TGCGCCAGCAGCCCGGGACTAGCGGGGGGTAATGAGCAGTTCTTC,TRBJ2-1,-,TRBD2,TRBV5-1
CASSFGGRTSGRAVTGELFF,TGTGCCAGCAGCTTTGGGGGAAGGACTAGCGGGAGGGCCGTCACCGGGGAGCTGTTTTTT,TRBJ2-2,-,TRBD2,TRBV5-4
CAWSPSGGPQFF,TGTGCCTGGAGTCCCAGCGGGGGGCCGCAATTCTTC,TRBJ2-1,-,TRBD2,TRBV30
CASSPGLAGGRYEQYF,TGTGCTAGCAGCCCCGGACTAGCGGGAGGGCGTTACGAGCAGTACTTC,TRBJ2-7,-,TRBD2,TRBV7-7
CASSLRGTPGGEAFF,TGTGCCAGCAGCTTAAGGGGCACCCCCGGGGGTGAAGCTTTCTTT,TRBJ1-1,-,-,TRBV5-6
CASTHGTNTGELFF,TGTGCCAGCACCCACGGGACGAACACCGGGGAGCTGTTTTTT,TRBJ2-2,few,-,TRBV6-6
CASSERPGRNQPQHF,TGTGCCAGCAGTGAGCGCCCAGGGCGGAATCAGCCCCAGCATTTT,TRBJ1-5,few,-,TRBV6-1